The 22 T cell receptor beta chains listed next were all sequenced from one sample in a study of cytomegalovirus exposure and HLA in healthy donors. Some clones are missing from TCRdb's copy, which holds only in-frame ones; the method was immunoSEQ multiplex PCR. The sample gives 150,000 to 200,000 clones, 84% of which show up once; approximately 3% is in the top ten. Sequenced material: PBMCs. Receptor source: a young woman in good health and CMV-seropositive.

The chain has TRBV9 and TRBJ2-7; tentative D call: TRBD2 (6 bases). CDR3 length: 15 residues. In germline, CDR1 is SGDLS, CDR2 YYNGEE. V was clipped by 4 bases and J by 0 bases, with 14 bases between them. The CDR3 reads CASSLGAGSSYEQYF. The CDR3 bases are TGTGCCAGCAGCTTAGGAGCGGGTAGCTCCTACGAGCAGTACTTC.

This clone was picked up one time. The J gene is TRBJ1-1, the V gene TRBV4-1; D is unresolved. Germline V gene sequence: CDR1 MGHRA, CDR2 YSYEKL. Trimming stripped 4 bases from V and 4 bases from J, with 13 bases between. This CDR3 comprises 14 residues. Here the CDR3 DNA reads TGCGCCAGCAGCCCCCCGAGAGGAGCCACTGAAGCTTTCTTT. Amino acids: CASSPPRGATEAFF.

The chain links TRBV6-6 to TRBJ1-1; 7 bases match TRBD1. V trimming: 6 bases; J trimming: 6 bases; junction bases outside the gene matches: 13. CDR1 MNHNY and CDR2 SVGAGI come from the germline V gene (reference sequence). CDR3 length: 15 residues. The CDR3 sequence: CASRLPGQTLSEAFF. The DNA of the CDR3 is TGTGCCAGCAGGTTACCGGGACAGACTCTTTCTGAAGCTTTCTTT.

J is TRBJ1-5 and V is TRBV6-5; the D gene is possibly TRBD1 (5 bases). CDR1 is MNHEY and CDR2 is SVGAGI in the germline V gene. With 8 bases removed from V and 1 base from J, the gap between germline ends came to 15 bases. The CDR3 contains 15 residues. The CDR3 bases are TGTGCCAGCCGGCCTAGGGGTAACAGCAATCAGCCCCAGCATTTT. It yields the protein CASRPRGNSNQPQHF.

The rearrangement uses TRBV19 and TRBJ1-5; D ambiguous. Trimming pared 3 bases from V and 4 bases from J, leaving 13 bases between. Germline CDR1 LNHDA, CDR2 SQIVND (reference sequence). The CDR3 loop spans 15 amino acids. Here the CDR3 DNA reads TGTGCCAGTAGTATCGCACGGTCGGGAAATCAGCCCCAGCATTTT. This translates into CASSIARSGNQPQHF.

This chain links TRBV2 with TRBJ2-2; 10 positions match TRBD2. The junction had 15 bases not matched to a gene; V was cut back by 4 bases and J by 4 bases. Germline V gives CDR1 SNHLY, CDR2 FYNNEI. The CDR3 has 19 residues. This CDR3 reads CASSASTSSGGGGTGELFF. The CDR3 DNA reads TGTGCCAGCAGTGCCTCTACTTCTAGCGGGGGAGGGGGCACCGGGGAGCTGTTTTTT.

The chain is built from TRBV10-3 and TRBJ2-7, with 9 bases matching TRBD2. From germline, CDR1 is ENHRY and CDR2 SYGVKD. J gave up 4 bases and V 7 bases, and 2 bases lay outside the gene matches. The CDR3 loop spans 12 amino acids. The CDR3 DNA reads TGTGCCATCACGACTAGCGGTTACGAGCAGTACTTC. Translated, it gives CAITTSGYEQYF.

CDR3 in amino acids: CAISEPTVPNTEAFF. The CDR3 DNA follows: TGTGCCATCAGTGAGCCGACAGTCCCGAACACTGAAGCTTTCTTT. The chain employs TRBV10-3 and TRBJ1-1; the D gene is possibly TRBD1 (5 bases). The CDR3 runs to 15 residues. Trimming stripped 2 bases from V and 1 base from J, with 11 bases between. The germline V gene has CDR1 ENHRY and CDR2 SYGVKD.

The CDR3 coding sequence is TGTGCCATAGGGGAATTTGGTAGCAATCAGCCCCAGCATTTT. This codes for CAIGEFGSNQPQHF. This chain joins TRBV19 and TRBJ1-5, with D tentatively TRBD1 (5 bases). Germline V CDR1 and CDR2: LNHDA, SQIVND (reference sequence). The CDR3 is made up of 14 amino acids. V gave up 10 bases and J gave up 0 bases, with 13 bases separating them.

CDR3: CASSIYPAGPYEQYF. DNA for the CDR3: TGTGCCAGTAGTATATATCCGGCTGGGCCCTACGAGCAGTACTTC. The chain carries TRBV19 and TRBJ2-7; D unresolved. This CDR3 has 15 amino acids. V was pared by 2 bases and J by 2 bases, with 13 bases between. Germline V gene data show CDR1 as LNHDA and CDR2 as SQIVND (reference sequence).

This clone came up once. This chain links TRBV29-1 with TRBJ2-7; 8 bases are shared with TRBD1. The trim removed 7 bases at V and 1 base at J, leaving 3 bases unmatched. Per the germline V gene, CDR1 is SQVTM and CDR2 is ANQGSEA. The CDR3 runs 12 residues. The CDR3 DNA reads TGCAGCGCTGGACAGGGTTCCTACGAGCAGTACTTC. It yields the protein CSAGQGSYEQYF.

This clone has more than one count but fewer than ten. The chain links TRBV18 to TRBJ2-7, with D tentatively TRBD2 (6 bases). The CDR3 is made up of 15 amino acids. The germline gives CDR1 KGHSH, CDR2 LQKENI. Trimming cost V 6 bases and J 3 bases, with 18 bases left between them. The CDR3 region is CASSHHEAGYYEQYF. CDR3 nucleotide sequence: TGTGCCAGCTCTCATCACGAAGCGGGCTACTACGAGCAGTACTTC.

DNA of the CDR3: TGTGCCAGCAGCTCCCTTCCCTCCTTCCTTCCTAATAGCAATCAGCCCCAGCATTTT. Encoded protein: CASSSLPSFLPNSNQPQHF. The rearrangement uses TRBV7-6 and TRBJ1-5; D is uncertain. Germline loops: CDR1 SGHVS, CDR2 FNYEAQ. Trimming stripped 4 bases from V and 0 bases from J, with 22 bases between. CDR3 size: 19 residues.

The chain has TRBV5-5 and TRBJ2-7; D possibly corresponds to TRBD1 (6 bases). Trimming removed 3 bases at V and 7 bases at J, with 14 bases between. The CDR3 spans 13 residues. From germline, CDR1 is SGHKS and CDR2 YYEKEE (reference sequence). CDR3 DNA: TGTGCCAGCAGCTCCTATCAGGGGCGTGAGCAGTACTTC. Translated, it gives CASSSYQGREQYF.

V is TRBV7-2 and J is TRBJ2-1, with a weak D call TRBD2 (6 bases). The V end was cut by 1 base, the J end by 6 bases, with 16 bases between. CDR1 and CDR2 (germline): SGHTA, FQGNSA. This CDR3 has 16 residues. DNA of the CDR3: TGTGCCAGCAGCTTAGTATCGAGACTAGAAGGCAATGAGCAGTTCTTC. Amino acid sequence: CASSLVSRLEGNEQFF.

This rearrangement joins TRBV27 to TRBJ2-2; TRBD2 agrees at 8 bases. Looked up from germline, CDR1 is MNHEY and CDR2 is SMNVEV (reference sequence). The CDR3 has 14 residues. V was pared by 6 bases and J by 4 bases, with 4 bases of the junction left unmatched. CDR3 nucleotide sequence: TGTGCCAGCAGGCCTAGCGGGTTCACCGGGGAGCTGTTTTTT. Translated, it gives CASRPSGFTGELFF.

CDR3 in DNA: TGTGCCAGTAGCGCGGGGGGCTGGGAGACCCAGTACTTC. Encoded protein: CASSAGGWETQYF. V usage is TRBV19 and J usage is TRBJ2-5; 8 positions match TRBD2. CDR1 and CDR2 (germline): LNHDA, SQIVND (reference sequence). V was clipped by 6 bases and J by 5 bases; unmatched bases: 5. This CDR3 has 13 residues. Combining the CDR3 with reference TRBV19 and TRBJ2-5 gives the whole variable domain DGGITQSPKYLFRKEGQNVTLSCEQNLNHDAMYWYRQDPGQGLRLIYYSQIVNDFQKGDIAEGYSVSREKKESFPLTVTSAQKNPTAFYLCASSAGGWETQYFGPGTRLLVL.

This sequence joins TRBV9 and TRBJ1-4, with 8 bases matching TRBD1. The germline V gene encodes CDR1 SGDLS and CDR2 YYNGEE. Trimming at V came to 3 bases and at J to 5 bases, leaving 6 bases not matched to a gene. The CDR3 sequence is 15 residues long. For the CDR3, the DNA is TGTGCCAGCAGCGCCGGGACAGGTTGGAATGAAAAACTGTTTTTT. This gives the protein CASSAGTGWNEKLFF.

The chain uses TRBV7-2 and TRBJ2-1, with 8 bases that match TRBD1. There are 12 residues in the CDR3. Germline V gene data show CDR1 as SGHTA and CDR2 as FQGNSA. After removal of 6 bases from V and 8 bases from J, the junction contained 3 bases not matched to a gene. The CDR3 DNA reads TGTGCCAGCAGTCGACAGGGGTATGAGCAGTTCTTC. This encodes CASSRQGYEQFF.

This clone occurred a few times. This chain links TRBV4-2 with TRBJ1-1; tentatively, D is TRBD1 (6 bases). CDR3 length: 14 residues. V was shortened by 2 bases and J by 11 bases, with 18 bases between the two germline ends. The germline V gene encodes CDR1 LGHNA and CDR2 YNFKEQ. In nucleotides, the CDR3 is TGTGCCAGCAGCCAATTAGACCGGGGGGCGCATGCTTTCTTT. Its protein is CASSQLDRGAHAFF.

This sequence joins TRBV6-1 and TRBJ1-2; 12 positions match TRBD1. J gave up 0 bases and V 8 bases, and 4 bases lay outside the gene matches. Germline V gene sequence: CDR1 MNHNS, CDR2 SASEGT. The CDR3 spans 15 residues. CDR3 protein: CASVGTGGPNYGYTF. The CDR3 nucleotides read TGTGCCAGCGTCGGGACAGGGGGCCCTAACTATGGCTACACCTTC.

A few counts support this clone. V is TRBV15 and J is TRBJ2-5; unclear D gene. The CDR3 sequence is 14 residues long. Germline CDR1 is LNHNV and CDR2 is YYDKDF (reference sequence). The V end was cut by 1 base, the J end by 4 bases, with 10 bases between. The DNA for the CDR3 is TGTGCCACCAGCAGAGGCAGTGGTCCAGAGACCCAGTACTTC. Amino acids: CATSRGSGPETQYF.